This T cell receptor beta chain comes out of a study of regulatory T cells in long-lasting Graves disease. For the study at large: Over 5 years of antithyroid drugs with positive TSH receptor antibodies was taken to mean persistent Graves' disease. Study observations and caveats: Persistent patients had a count of shared public clonotypes (approximately 3,000) that exceeded that of new patients (about 970).

At least ten counts were recorded for this clonotype. What it binds is not known. Time point meaning: persistent/refractory GD, antithyroid drugs over 5 years with positive TRAb. The TCR library was made from RNA that had been extracted from PBMCs in TRIzol. CDR3 regions were amplified by Arm-PCR using iRepertoire HTBI primers to build TCR beta libraries. From the multiplex PCR reads, TCRdb called clonotypes with MiXCR, one entry per CDR3 protein. The sample lists 600,000 to 800,000 distinct CDR3 sequences, approximately 31% occurring once. The CDR3 has 16 residues. Trimming took 5 bases from V and 4 from J; bases not matched to a gene: 11.

This specimen consisted of peripheral blood mononuclear cells (PBMCs), obtained when the disease was refractory, from a patient treated with antithyroid drugs. The V and J genes are TRBV12-3 or TRBV12-4 and TRBJ1-1; 9 bases are a match to TRBD1. The receptor was isolated from a female donor with Graves disease. The CDR3 reads CASSTLTGTGSTEAFF. CDR3 sequence (DNA): TGTGCCAGCAGTACCCTGACCGGGACAGGGTCCACTGAAGCTTTCTTT.